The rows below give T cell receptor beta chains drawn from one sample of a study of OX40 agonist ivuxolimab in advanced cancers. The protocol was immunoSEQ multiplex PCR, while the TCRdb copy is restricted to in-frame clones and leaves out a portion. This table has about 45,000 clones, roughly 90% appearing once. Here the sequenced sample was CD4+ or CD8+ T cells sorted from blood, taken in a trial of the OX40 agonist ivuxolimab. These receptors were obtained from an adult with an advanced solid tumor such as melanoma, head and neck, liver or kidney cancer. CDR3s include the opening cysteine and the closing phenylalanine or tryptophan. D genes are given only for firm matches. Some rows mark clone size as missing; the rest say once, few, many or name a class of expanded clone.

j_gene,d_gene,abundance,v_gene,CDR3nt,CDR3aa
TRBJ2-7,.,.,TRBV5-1,TGCGCCAGCACTTGGGACAAACCCTACGAGCAGTACTTC,CASTWDKPYEQYF
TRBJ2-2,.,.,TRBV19,TGTGCCAGCACCCCCCCGATGGGGGGCTATGGGGAGCTGTTTTTT,CASTPPMGGYGELFF
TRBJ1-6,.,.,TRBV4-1,TGCGCCAGCACCCCAAGCGGCTCCTATAATTCACCCCTCCACTTT,CASTPSGSYNSPLHF
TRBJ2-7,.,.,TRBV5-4,TGTGCCAGCAGCTTGCTCGAAGCGCTACCCTACGAGCAGTACTTC,CASSLLEALPYEQYF
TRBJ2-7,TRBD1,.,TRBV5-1,TGCGCCAGCAGCCAGAAGGGACAGGGCAAAGTATTTCACTCCTACGAGCAGTACTTC,CASSQKGQGKVFHSYEQYF
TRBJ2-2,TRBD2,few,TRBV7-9,TGTGCCAGCAGAGAGGAATCGGGAGGTATAGTCGGGGAGCTGTTTTTT,CASREESGGIVGELFF
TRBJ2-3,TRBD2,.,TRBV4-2,TGTGCCAGCAGGTCTAGCGGGAGGGCCCGCACAGATACGCAGTATTTT,CASRSSGRARTDTQYF
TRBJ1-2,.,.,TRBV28,TGTGCCAGCAGCGCACCCCAGACTCAAGCTAACTATGGCTACACCTTC,CASSAPQTQANYGYTF
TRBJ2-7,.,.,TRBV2,TGTGCCATCGAATTAGGGGTCTACGAGCAGTACTTC,CAIELGVYEQYF
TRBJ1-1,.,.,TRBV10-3,TGTGCCATCAGTGAGTTCCGTACTGAAGCTTTCTTT,CAISEFRTEAFF
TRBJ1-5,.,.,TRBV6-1,TGTGCCAGCAGGATATTGCAGGGGAATCAGCCCCAGCATTTT,CASRILQGNQPQHF
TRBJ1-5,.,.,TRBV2,TGTGCCAGCAGAGTCCGTGCGAACAGTAATCAGCCCCAGCATTTT,CASRVRANSNQPQHF
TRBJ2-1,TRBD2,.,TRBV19,TGTGCCAGTAGTATAGGGGTCCGGCCGGGACTAGAATACAATGAGCAGTTCTTC,CASSIGVRPGLEYNEQFF
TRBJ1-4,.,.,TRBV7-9,TGTGCCAGCAGCTTAGGGGTGCGGAAACTGTTTTTT,CASSLGVRKLFF
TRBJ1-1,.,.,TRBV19,TGTGCCAGTAGTATAAGTTTAAGTCGGACTGAAGCTTTCTTT,CASSISLSRTEAFF